This T cell receptor (beta chain) was profiled in a study of CD8+CD57+ T cells in acquired aplastic anemia. Study in general: Average DNA yield from sorted CD4+ and CD8+ cells was approximately 3.2 ug.

Only patients with CD8+CD57+ cell expansion on flow cytometry were chosen for sequencing. CDR1 is PRHDT and CDR2 is FYEKMQ in the germline V gene (reference sequence). This CDR3 comprises 13 residues. V gave up 5 bases and J gave up 3 bases, with 10 bases separating them. This clonotype appeared many times. Genomic DNA templated the TCR beta VDJ and CDR3 profiling. TCRdb reprocessed the reads with MiXCR, giving one entry per CDR3 protein. The data contain 170,000 or so distinct CDR3 sequences, more than 60% of them seen just once; the ten biggest clones take up 42%. The sequenced sample consisted of sorted CD4+, CD8+, or CD8+CD57+ T cells (not recorded which) from PBMCs. The V and J genes are TRBV13 and TRBJ2-5; no clear D. The sequence derives from a human donor with aplastic anemia. The chain's CDR3 is CASSTSGEETQYF. CDR3 sequence (DNA): TGTGCCAGCAGCACCTCAGGAGAAGAGACCCAGTACTTC.